These T cell receptor beta chains were read from a single sample in a study of shared clonotypes between healthy human individuals. Using immunoSEQ multiplex PCR, the repertoire was profiled, and TCRdb retains in-frame clones only, with some absent. Counted here are 2 million to 2.5 million clones, about nine tenths occurring once; the ten biggest clones make up 0.3% to 0.4%. The sample consisted of naive CD4+ T cells from PBMCs. The receptors shown here come from a man aged 18 to 30 in good health. Some clones in this sample may be carry-over from other donors' samples. Each CDR3 is given with its conserved first and last residue. The D gene is left open where the match is weak.

d_gene: .
v_gene: TRBV4-2
j_gene: TRBJ1-4
CDR3nt: TGTGCCAGCAGCGGGGCGAAGCCGGGTGAAAAACTGTTTTTT
CDR3aa: CASSGAKPGEKLFF

d_gene: TRBD2
v_gene: TRBV18
j_gene: TRBJ2-3
CDR3nt: TGTGCCAGCTCACCACGGGGAAGTCTAGCGGGGGCAGATACGCAGTATTTT
CDR3aa: CASSPRGSLAGADTQYF

d_gene: TRBD2
v_gene: TRBV28
j_gene: TRBJ2-7
CDR3nt: TGTGCCAGCAGTGCGGGAGCGGGAGACCTCTACGAGCAGTACTTC
CDR3aa: CASSAGAGDLYEQYF

d_gene: .
v_gene: TRBV15
j_gene: TRBJ2-1
CDR3nt: TGTGCCACCAGCAGAGATGGGTCAGGGATGCTTCGTGAGCAGTTCTTC
CDR3aa: CATSRDGSGMLREQFF

d_gene: .
v_gene: TRBV14
j_gene: TRBJ1-2
CDR3nt: TGTGCCAGCACAAGGGCTGCGGGCTATGGCTACACCTTC
CDR3aa: CASTRAAGYGYTF

d_gene: .
v_gene: TRBV18
j_gene: TRBJ2-7
CDR3nt: TGTGCCAGCTCACTAGATCCCTACGAGCAGTACTTC
CDR3aa: CASSLDPYEQYF

d_gene: .
v_gene: TRBV5-1
j_gene: TRBJ2-7
CDR3nt: TGCGCCAGCAGGCCTACGCCAGGGAGTGGGAGCTCCTACGAGCAGTACTTC
CDR3aa: CASRPTPGSGSSYEQYF

d_gene: TRBD2
v_gene: TRBV4-1
j_gene: TRBJ2-3
CDR3nt: TGCGCCAGCAGCCAATCCAGCGGGAGGATGGGAGATACGCAGTATTTT
CDR3aa: CASSQSSGRMGDTQYF

d_gene: .
v_gene: TRBV7-2
j_gene: TRBJ2-5
CDR3nt: TGTGCCAGCAGCTTAGGACAGAGGGAGACCCAGTACTTC
CDR3aa: CASSLGQRETQYF

d_gene: .
v_gene: TRBV18
j_gene: TRBJ2-1
CDR3nt: TGTGCCAGCTCACAGGGAGGTTTCTCCTACAATGAGCAGTTCTTC
CDR3aa: CASSQGGFSYNEQFF